This paragraph covers one T cell receptor (beta chain) sequence. Its antigen is still unknown. This entry comes from a study of CD8 T cells in Susac syndrome. TCR beta from blood CD8+ and CD4+ T cells was sequenced. While CD8+ and CD4+ T cells were isolated negatively, TEMRA cells were enriched by FACS. The RNA, about 0.45 to 1 ug, was put through reverse transcription using random hexamers. TCRdb redid the calling of the immunoSEQ multiplex PCR reads with MiXCR, one entry per CDR3 protein. The profile covers around 140,000 distinct CDR3 sequences, with around 95% appearing a single time and 0.095% to 0.14% taken by the ten largest. Whole-study results and caveats: The study conceded that relatively few individuals underwent its TCR sequencing and HLA analysis.

The sequenced sample consisted of CD4+ T cells from PBMCs. The receptor's source is a human donor with multiple sclerosis.

CDR3 nucleotides: TGTGCCAGCAGTGAAGACGCAGGAGGGAACACTGAAGCTTTCTTT. This sequence encodes CASSEDAGGNTEAFF. The chain couples TRBV2 to TRBJ1-1, with D hard to call. V lost 1 base and J lost 1, with 10 bases in between. Germline loops: CDR1 SNHLY, CDR2 FYNNEI. The CDR3 covers 15 residues.